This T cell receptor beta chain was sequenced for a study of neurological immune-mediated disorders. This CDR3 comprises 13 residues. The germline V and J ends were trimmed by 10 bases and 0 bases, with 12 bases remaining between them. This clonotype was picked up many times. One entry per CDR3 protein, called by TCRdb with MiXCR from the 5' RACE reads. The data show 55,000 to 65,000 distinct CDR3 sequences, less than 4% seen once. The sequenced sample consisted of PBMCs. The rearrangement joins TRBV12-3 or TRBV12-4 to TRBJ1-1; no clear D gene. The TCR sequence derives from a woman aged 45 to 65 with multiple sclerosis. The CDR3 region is CATQDVMNTEAFF. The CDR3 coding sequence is TGTGCCACTCAAGACGTTATGAACACTGAAGCTTTCTTT.